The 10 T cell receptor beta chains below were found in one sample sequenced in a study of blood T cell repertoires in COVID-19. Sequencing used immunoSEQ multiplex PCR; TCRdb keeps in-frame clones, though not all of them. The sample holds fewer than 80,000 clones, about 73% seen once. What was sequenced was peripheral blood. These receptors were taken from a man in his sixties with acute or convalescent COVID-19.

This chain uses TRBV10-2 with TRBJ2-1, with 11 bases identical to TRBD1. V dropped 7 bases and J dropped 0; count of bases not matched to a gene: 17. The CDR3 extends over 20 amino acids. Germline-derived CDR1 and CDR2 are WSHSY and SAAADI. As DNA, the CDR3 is TGCGCCAGCACCCCGTGGGGGACAGGGGGTCGTGGAAGCTCCTACAATGAGCAGTTCTTC. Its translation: CASTPWGTGGRGSSYNEQFF.

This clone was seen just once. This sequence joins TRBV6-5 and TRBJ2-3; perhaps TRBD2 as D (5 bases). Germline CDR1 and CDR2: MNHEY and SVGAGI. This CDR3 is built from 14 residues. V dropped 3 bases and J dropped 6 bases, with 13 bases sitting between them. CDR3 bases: TGTGCCAGCAGTTATAGACCGGGAACCGATACGCAGTATTTT. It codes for CASSYRPGTDTQYF.

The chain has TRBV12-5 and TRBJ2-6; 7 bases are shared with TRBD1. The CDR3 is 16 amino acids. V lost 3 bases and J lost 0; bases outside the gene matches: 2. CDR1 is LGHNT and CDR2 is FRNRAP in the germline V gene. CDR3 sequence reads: CASGFWDSSGANVLTF. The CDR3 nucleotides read TGTGCTAGTGGTTTTTGGGACAGCTCTGGGGCCAACGTCCTGACTTTC.

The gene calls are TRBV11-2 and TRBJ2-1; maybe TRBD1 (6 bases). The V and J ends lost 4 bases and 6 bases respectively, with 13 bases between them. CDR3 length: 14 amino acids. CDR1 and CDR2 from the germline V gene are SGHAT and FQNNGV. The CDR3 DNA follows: TGTGCCAGCAGCTCACCGAAGACAGGCAATGAGCAGTTCTTC. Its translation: CASSSPKTGNEQFF.

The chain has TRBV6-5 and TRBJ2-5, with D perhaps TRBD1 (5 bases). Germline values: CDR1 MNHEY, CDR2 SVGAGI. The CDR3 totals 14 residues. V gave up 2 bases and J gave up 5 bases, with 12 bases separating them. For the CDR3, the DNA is TGTGCCAGCAGTTACGGTCAGGGTCGGGAGACCCAGTACTTC. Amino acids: CASSYGQGRETQYF.

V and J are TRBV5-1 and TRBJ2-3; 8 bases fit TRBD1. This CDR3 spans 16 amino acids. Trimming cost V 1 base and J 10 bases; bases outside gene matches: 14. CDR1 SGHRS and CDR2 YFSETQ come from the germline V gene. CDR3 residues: CASSLTGQGSRWAQYF. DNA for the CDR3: TGCGCCAGCAGCTTGACTGGACAGGGTTCTAGGTGGGCGCAGTATTTT.

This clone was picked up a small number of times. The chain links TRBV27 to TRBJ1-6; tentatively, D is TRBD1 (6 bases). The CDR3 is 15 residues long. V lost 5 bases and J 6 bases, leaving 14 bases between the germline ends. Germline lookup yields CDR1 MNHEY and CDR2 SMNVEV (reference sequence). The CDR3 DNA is TGTGCCAGCAGTACCTCCGGACAGATTAATTCACCCCTCCACTTT. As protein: CASSTSGQINSPLHF.

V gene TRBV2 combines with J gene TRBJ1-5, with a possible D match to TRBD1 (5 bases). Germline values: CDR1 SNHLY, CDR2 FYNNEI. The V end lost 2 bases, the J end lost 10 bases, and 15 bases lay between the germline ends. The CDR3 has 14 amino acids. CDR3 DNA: TGTGCCAGCAGTGAACTGGGAGGGGAACGACCCCAGCATTTT. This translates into CASSELGGERPQHF.

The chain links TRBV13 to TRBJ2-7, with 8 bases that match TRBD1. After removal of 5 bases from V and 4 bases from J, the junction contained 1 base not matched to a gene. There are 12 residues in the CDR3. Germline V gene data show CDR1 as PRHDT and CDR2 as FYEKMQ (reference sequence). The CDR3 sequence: CASSRDRYEQYF. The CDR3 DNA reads TGTGCCAGCAGCCGGGACAGGTACGAGCAGTACTTC.

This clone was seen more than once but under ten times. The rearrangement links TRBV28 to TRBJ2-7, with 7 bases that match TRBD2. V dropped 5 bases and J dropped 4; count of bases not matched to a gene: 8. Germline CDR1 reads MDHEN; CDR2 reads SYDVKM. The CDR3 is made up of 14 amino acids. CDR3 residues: CASSPMGGNYEQYF. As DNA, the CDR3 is TGTGCCAGCAGTCCCATGGGGGGGAATTACGAGCAGTACTTC. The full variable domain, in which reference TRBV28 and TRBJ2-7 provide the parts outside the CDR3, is DVKVTQSSRYLVKRTGEKVFLECVQDMDHENMFWYRQDPGLGLRLIYFSYDVKMKEKGDIPEGYSVSREKKERFSLILESASTNQTSMYLCASSPMGGNYEQYFGPGTRLTVT.